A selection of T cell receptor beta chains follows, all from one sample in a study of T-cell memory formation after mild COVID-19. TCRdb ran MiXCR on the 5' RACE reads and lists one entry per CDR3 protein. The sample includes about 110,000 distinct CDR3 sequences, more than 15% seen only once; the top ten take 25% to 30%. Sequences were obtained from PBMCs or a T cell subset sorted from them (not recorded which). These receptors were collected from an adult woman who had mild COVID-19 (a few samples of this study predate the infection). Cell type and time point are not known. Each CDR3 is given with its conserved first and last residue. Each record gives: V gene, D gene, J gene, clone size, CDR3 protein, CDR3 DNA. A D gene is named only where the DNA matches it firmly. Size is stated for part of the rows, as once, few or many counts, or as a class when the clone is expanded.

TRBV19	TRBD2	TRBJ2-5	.	CATSPSGGVQETQYF	TGTGCCACTTCTCCGAGCGGGGGAGTCCAAGAGACCCAGTACTTC
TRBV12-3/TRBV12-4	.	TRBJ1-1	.	CASSGIKLEAFF	TGTGCCAGCAGCGGTATAAAGCTTGAAGCTTTCTTT
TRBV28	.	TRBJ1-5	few	CASSHGPHNQPQHF	TGTGCCAGCAGTCATGGGCCCCACAATCAGCCCCAGCATTTT
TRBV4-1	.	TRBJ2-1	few	CASSQVSGAGEQFF	TGCGCCAGCAGCCAAGTATCCGGGGCGGGTGAGCAGTTCTTC
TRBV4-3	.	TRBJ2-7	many	CASSPRGPSSEQYF	TGCGCCAGCAGCCCTCGGGGCCCTTCCTCCGAGCAGTACTTC
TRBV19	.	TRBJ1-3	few	CASSTLFRASSGNTIYF	TGTGCCAGTAGTACCCTATTTCGGGCCAGCTCTGGAAACACCATATATTTT
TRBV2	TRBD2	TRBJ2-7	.	CASSEGRTSLTYEQYF	TGTGCCAGCAGTGAGGGTCGGACTAGCCTTACCTACGAGCAGTACTTC
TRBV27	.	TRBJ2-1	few	CASSALFGSSYNEQFF	TGTGCCAGCAGTGCTCTCTTCGGGAGCTCCTACAATGAGCAGTTCTTC
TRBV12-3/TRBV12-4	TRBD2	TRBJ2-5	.	CASSQGGLARTVGETQYF	TGTGCCAGCAGCCAGGGAGGACTAGCAAGGACGGTAGGAGAGACCCAGTACTTC
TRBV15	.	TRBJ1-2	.	CATSRDGAGGYGYTF	TGTGCCACCAGCAGAGACGGGGCAGGAGGCTATGGCTACACCTTC
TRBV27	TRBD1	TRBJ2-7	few	CASSFARTGRSYEQYF	TGTGCCAGCAGTTTCGCTCGGACAGGCCGCTCCTACGAGCAGTACTTC
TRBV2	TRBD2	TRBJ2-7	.	CASSVTSGLYEQYF	TGTGCCAGCAGTGTGACTAGCGGCCTCTACGAGCAGTACTTC
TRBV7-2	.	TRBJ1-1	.	CASSLLGNTEAFF	TGTGCCAGCAGCCTGTTGGGGAACACTGAAGCTTTCTTT
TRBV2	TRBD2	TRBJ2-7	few	CASSDWTSGSYEQYF	TGTGCCAGCAGTGACTGGACTAGCGGCTCCTACGAGCAGTACTTC
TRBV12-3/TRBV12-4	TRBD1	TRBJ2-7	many	CASSPPGQLYEQYF	TGTGCCAGCAGCCCCCCGGGACAGCTCTACGAGCAGTACTTC
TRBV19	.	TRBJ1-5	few	CASSIGSGGLNNQPQHF	TGTGCCAGTAGTATAGGATCGGGAGGATTAAACAATCAGCCCCAGCATTTT
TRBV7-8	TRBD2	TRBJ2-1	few	CASSLARGGTTKYNEQFF	TGTGCCAGCAGCTTAGCGAGGGGAGGGACTACCAAGTACAATGAGCAGTTCTTC
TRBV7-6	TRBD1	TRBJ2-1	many	CASSLGTGGNEQFF	TGTGCCAGCAGCTTGGGGACAGGGGGGAATGAGCAGTTCTTC
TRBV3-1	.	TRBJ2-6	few	CASSQDLESGANVLTF	TGTGCCAGCAGCCAAGATTTGGAGTCCGGGGCCAACGTCCTGACTTTC
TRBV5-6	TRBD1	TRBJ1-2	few	CASSKDRDYGYTF	TGTGCCAGCTCAAAAGACAGGGACTATGGCTACACCTTC
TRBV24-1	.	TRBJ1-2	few	CATSEMGLPYGYTF	TGTGCCACCAGTGAAATGGGACTGCCTTATGGCTACACCTTC
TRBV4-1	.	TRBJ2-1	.	CASSQDWGPSSYNEQFF	TGCGCCAGCAGCCAAGATTGGGGGCCGAGCTCCTACAATGAGCAGTTCTTC
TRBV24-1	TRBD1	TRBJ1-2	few	CATSDFRGNGYTF	TGTGCCACCAGTGATTTCAGGGGGAACGGCTACACCTTC
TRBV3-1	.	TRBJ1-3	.	CASSQAYSVSGNTIYF	TGTGCCAGCAGCCAGGCATACAGCGTCTCTGGAAACACCATATATTTT
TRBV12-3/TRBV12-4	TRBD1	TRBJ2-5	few	CASSNRGSGETQYF	TGTGCCAGCAGTAACAGGGGAAGCGGAGAGACCCAGTACTTC
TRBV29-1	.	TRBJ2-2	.	CSVDGSGELFF	TGCAGCGTTGACGGGAGCGGGGAGCTGTTTTTT
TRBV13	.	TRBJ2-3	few	CASSFRGASDTQYF	TGTGCCAGCAGCTTCCGGGGGGCATCAGATACGCAGTATTTT
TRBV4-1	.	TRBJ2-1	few	CASSQEPIPSSYNEQFF	TGCGCCAGCAGCCAAGAGCCGATTCCAAGCTCCTACAATGAGCAGTTCTTC
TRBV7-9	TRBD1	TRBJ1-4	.	CASSEPQQGSDEKLFF	TGTGCCAGCAGCGAACCCCAACAGGGGAGTGATGAAAAACTGTTTTTT
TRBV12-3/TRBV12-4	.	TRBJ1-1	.	CASSLNWRTEAFF	TGTGCCAGCAGTTTGAATTGGCGGACTGAAGCTTTCTTT
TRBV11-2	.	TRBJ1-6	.	CASSVNSPLHF	TGTGCCAGCAGCGTGAATTCACCCCTCCACTTT
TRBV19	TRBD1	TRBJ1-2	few	CASSIQGATLNYGYTF	TGTGCCAGTAGTATCCAGGGGGCGACGCTTAACTATGGCTACACCTTC
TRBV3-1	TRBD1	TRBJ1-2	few	CASSQGPAGQGYGYTF	TGTGCCAGCAGCCAGGGCCCCGCGGGACAGGGCTATGGCTACACCTTC
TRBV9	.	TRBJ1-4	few	CASSVGTVNEKLFF	TGTGCCAGCAGCGTCGGGACTGTGAATGAAAAACTGTTTTTT
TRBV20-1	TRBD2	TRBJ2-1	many	CSAKGVASGDHNEQFF	TGCAGTGCAAAGGGGGTGGCTAGCGGGGATCACAATGAGCAGTTCTTC
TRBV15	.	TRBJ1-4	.	CATSREVRRAEKLFF	TGTGCCACCAGCAGAGAAGTCCGCAGGGCGGAGAAACTGTTTTTT
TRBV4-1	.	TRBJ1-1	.	CASSQEPPGLNTEAFF	TGCGCCAGCAGCCAAGAACCCCCCGGTTTGAACACTGAAGCTTTCTTT